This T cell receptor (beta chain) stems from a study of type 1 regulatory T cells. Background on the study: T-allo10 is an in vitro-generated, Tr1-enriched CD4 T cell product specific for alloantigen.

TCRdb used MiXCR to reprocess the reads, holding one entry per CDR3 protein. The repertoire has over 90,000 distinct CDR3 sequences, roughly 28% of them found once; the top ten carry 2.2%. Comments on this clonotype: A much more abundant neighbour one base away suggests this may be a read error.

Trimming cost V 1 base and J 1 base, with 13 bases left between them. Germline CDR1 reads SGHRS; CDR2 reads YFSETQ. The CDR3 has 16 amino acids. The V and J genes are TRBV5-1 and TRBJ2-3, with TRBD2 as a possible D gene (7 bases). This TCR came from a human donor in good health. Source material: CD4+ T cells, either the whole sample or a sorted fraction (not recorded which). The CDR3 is CASSLTGGVRTDTQYF. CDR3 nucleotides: TGCGCCAGCAGCTTGACGGGGGGCGTCCGCACAGATACGCAGTATTTT.